This TCR beta chain derives from a study of T cell responses to AZD1222 COVID-19 vaccine. Data came from immunoSEQ multiplex PCR; TCRdb stores just in-frame clones and leaves some out. The sample yields about 110,000 clones, 86% seen once. Between the trimmed V and J ends, which lost 3 bases and 0 bases, there was a span of 2 bases. The CDR3 extends over 12 amino acids. The sample in question was peripheral blood, obtained on day 0 of AZD1222 vaccination. The clonotype was recovered from an adult in good health. The rearrangement links TRBV12-3 or TRBV12-4 to TRBJ1-1; D gene uncertain. The CDR3, as DNA: TGTGCCAGCAGTTTTATGAACACTGAAGCTTTCTTT. Translation gives CASSFMNTEAFF.